These 19 T cell receptor beta chains originate from one sample sequenced in a study of cytomegalovirus exposure and HLA in healthy donors. This PCR relied on a set of 60 Vbeta primers and 13 Jbeta primers. The repertoire was sequenced with immunoSEQ multiplex PCR; TCRdb's copy has only in-frame clones and lacks some. Found here are around 170,000 clones, 80% of them singletons; the top ten hold more than 5.5%. The sequenced sample was PBMCs. The source of these receptors is a man aged 35 to 55 in good health and CMV-seronegative.

CDR3 sequence (DNA): TGTGCCAGCAGTGGGCCAGGCGGGGGGAACTTGGGTGAGCAGTTCTTC. Protein: CASSGPGGGNLGEQFF. This sequence joins TRBV2 and TRBJ2-1; TRBD2 matches 8 bases. V was pared by 4 bases and J by 9 bases, with 14 bases of the junction left unmatched. CDR1 is SNHLY and CDR2 is FYNNEI in the germline V gene. CDR3 size: 16 residues.

CDR3 residues: CASATGLAGSYEQYF. In DNA form, the CDR3 reads TGTGCCAGCGCGACGGGACTAGCGGGTTCCTACGAGCAGTACTTC. J is TRBJ2-7 and V is TRBV6-1; 12 positions match TRBD2. Germline V lookup: CDR1 MNHNS, CDR2 SASEGT. There are 15 residues in the CDR3. The ends lost 8 bases at V and 1 base at J; junction bases unmatched: 6.

The chain recombines TRBV5-6 with TRBJ2-7; D ambiguous. This CDR3 has 11 residues. V was clipped by 2 bases and J by 4 bases, with 4 bases between them. In germline, CDR1 is SGHDT, CDR2 YYEEEE. In DNA form, the CDR3 reads TGTGCCAGCAGCTTCAGGTACGAGCAGTACTTC. Translation gives CASSFRYEQYF.

V and J are TRBV27 and TRBJ2-7, with 8 bases aligning to TRBD1. CDR1 and CDR2 from the germline V gene are MNHEY and SMNVEV (reference sequence). This CDR3 is 15 amino acids long. Trimming removed 5 bases from V and 7 bases from J; junction bases left unmatched: 13. The CDR3, as DNA: TGTGCCAGCAGTCTCACCCGACAGGGGAATGGGGAGCAGTACTTC. Translating gives CASSLTRQGNGEQYF.

This clone was seen more than once but under ten times. CDR3 sequence: CASSLTQSTDTQYF. The CDR3 DNA reads TGTGCCAGCAGCTTAACCCAAAGCACAGATACGCAGTATTTT. The chain links TRBV7-3 to TRBJ2-3; D is unclear. This CDR3 is 14 amino acids long. With 0 bases removed from V and 0 bases from J, the gap between germline ends came to 4 bases. Germline-derived CDR1 and CDR2 are SGHTA and FQGTGA.

This clone was found a few times. The chain is built from TRBV25-1 and TRBJ2-7, with 7 bases lining up with TRBD1. The length of the CDR3 is 11 residues. CDR1 and CDR2 from the germline V gene are MGHDK and SYGVNS. V trimming: 8 bases; J trimming: 4 bases; junction bases outside the gene matches: 2. The DNA of the CDR3 is TGTGCCAGCGGGACAGTTTACGAGCAGTACTTC. Residues: CASGTVYEQYF.

This clone was detected a few times. The chain is built from TRBV19 and TRBJ1-6; possibly TRBD1 for D (5 bases). The V gene lost 5 bases and the J gene lost 7 bases, with 9 bases spanning the gap. The germline gives CDR1 LNHDA, CDR2 SQIVND (reference sequence). This CDR3 region has 13 residues. CDR3: CASSGHLNSPLHF. The CDR3 DNA reads as TGTGCCAGTAGTGGACACTTAAATTCACCCCTCCACTTT.

V usage is TRBV29-1 and J usage is TRBJ2-7, with D perhaps matching TRBD1 (6 bases). The CDR3 runs 12 residues. Germline loops: CDR1 SQVTM, CDR2 ANQGSEA. V was cut by 3 bases and J by 1 base, with 7 bases left in between. The DNA for the CDR3 is TGCAGCGTTGAGCAGGGGTCCTACGAGCAGTACTTC. The encoded protein is CSVEQGSYEQYF.

This chain uses TRBV29-1 with TRBJ2-5; 8 bases line up with TRBD2. Per the germline V gene, CDR1 is SQVTM and CDR2 is ANQGSEA. The CDR3 totals 14 residues. With V trimmed by 7 bases and J by 4 bases, 11 bases remained unmatched. The CDR3 coding sequence is TGCAGCGGGAGGGGCTGGACTAGCCGAGAGACCCAGTACTTC. The encoded protein is CSGRGWTSRETQYF.

The chain couples TRBV5-1 to TRBJ2-1; 11 bases agree with TRBD2. The germline V gene encodes CDR1 SGHRS and CDR2 YFSETQ. The ends lost 0 bases at V and 10 bases at J; junction bases unmatched: 12. The CDR3 runs 17 residues. CDR3 bases: TGCGCCAGCAGCTTGGTATCCGGGACTAGCGGTGGGGGGGAGCAGTTCTTC. This codes for CASSLVSGTSGGGEQFF.

V is TRBV6-6 and J is TRBJ1-2; TRBD1 is a possible D gene (5 bases). Trimming stripped 0 bases from V and 3 bases from J, with 11 bases between. The CDR3 contains 15 residues. CDR1 and CDR2 (germline): MNHNY, SVGAGI (reference sequence). In nucleotides, the CDR3 is TGTGCCAGCAGTTACTCCCCAGGGCAGGACTATGGCTACACCTTC. It specifies CASSYSPGQDYGYTF.

The chain recombines TRBV18 with TRBJ2-2; 12 bases match TRBD2. The CDR3 has 17 residues. Per the germline V gene, CDR1 is KGHSH and CDR2 is LQKENI. Trimming at V came to 0 bases and at J to 4 bases, leaving 3 bases not matched to a gene. Here the CDR3 DNA reads TGTGCCAGCTCACCACCGGGACTAGCGGGTTTCACCGGGGAGCTGTTTTTT. Translation gives CASSPPGLAGFTGELFF.

As concerns this clone: Germline and junction disagree at one end, which may indicate a read error. This chain links TRBV29-1 with TRBJ1-2; 8 positions match TRBD1. CDR1 SQVTM and CDR2 ANQGSEA come from the germline V gene. CDR3 length: 10 amino acids. The CDR3 spells CSASRDRLYF. Written as DNA, the CDR3 is TGCAGCGCATCCCGGGACAGGCTCTATTTC.

The chain couples TRBV5-4 to TRBJ1-3, with a weak D call TRBD1 (6 bases). CDR3 length equals 15 residues. V was clipped by 0 bases and J by 1 base, with 8 bases between them. CDR1 is SGHNT, CDR2 YYREEE, per germline (reference sequence). CDR3 bases: TGTGCCAGCAGCTTGGTGGGGGCTTCTGGAAACACCATATATTTT. Amino acid sequence: CASSLVGASGNTIYF.

This clone was observed once. The chain uses TRBV5-1 and TRBJ2-5; TRBD2 is a possible D gene (6 bases). V was shortened by 3 bases and J by 3 bases, with 15 bases between the two germline ends. Looked up from germline, CDR1 is SGHRS and CDR2 is YFSETQ. This CDR3 contains 15 residues. DNA of the CDR3: TGCGCCAGCAGCTGGCGGGACTTAGAGAAAGAGACCCAGTACTTC. It translates to CASSWRDLEKETQYF.

This chain connects TRBV6-5 to TRBJ1-5; 8 positions match TRBD1. This CDR3 comprises 15 residues. The ends lost 5 bases at V and 2 bases at J; junction bases unmatched: 5. Germline CDR1 is MNHEY and CDR2 is SVGAGI. The CDR3 region is CASSTTGGRNQPQHF. CDR3 DNA sequence: TGTGCCAGCAGTACTACAGGGGGGCGCAATCAGCCCCAGCATTTT.

The gene calls are TRBV19 and TRBJ1-2; tentatively, D is TRBD1 (5 bases). With 7 bases removed from V and 0 bases from J, the gap between germline ends came to 12 bases. Per the germline V gene, CDR1 is LNHDA and CDR2 is SQIVND (reference sequence). The CDR3 loop spans 14 amino acids. In DNA form, the CDR3 reads TGTGCCAGTACACTCGGACACGCTAACTATGGCTACACCTTC. It specifies CASTLGHANYGYTF.

The chain carries TRBV28 and TRBJ2-7; a weak D match, TRBD2 (6 bases). CDR3 size: 13 residues. The V gene lost 5 bases and the J gene lost 3 bases, with 11 bases spanning the gap. The germline gives CDR1 MDHEN, CDR2 SYDVKM. For the CDR3, the DNA is TGTGCCAGCAGTATGGGACTCCGCTACGAGCAGTACTTC. This sequence encodes CASSMGLRYEQYF.

V gene TRBV29-1 combines with J gene TRBJ2-3, with D possibly being TRBD1 (6 bases). In germline, CDR1 is SQVTM, CDR2 ANQGSEA. This CDR3 is 14 amino acids long. Between the trimmed V and J ends, which lost 4 bases and 3 bases, there was a span of 14 bases. The CDR3 nucleotides read TGCAGCGTTGGTCCCGGACAGTCGACAGATACGCAGTATTTT. This codes for CSVGPGQSTDTQYF.